This T cell receptor (beta chain) was profiled in a study of blood T cell repertoires in COVID-19. Across the whole study: PBMCs, B-cell-depleted T cells, or T cells provided the cDNA or gDNA that made up the material.

Adults between about 18 and 95 years of age took part from fewer than 30 US areas. Up to 2 weeks before entering the study, exposed participants had met a COVID-19 case. In the authors' workflow: By means of reference gene primer amplification, nucleated cell counts were estimated. Profiled with immunoSEQ multiplex PCR; TCRdb holds only in-frame clones, not every one. The V and J calls and clone size were taken over from that table, and D and trimming were inferred from the DNA. The sample shows roughly 430,000 clones, about 88% of them seen only once. J lost 3 bases, V lost 3 bases, and 4 bases had no gene match. CDR1 is SGHTA, CDR2 FQGNSA, per germline. CDR3 length: 15 residues.

Source material: PBMCs or T cells enriched from blood (not recorded which). V gene TRBV7-2 combines with J gene TRBJ2-1, with 8 bases lining up with TRBD1. The receptor was derived from a woman aged 18 to 35 who had been exposed to COVID-19. DNA of the CDR3: TGTGCCAGCAGCTTGGACAGGGAGTACTACAATGAGCAGTTCTTC. Protein: CASSLDREYYNEQFF.